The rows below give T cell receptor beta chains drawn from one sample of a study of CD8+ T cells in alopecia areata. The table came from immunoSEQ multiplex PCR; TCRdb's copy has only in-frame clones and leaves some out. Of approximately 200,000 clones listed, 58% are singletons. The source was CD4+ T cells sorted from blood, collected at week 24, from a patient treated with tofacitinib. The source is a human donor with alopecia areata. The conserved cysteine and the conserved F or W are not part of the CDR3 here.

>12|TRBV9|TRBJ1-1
ASSVGQLNTEAF
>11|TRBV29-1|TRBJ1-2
SVQWWQGGGYT
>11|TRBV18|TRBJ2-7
ASSPGGSYEQY
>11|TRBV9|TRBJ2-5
ASSGALRETQY
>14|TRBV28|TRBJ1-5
ASRAWHGKPNQPQH
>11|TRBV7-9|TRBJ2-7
ASSSQRGHEQY
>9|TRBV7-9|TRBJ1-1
ASSFTGLAF
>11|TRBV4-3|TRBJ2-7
ASSQELGAEQY
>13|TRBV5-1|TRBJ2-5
ASSLARVSQETQY
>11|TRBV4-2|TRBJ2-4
ASSQIGENIQY
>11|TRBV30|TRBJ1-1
AWSVEGKGEAF
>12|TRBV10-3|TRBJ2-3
AISAGTTRSTQY
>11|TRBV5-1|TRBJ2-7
ASSLEGQYEQY
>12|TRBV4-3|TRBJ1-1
ASSQVQGQAEAF
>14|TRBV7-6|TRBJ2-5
ASSLLAPTGAETQY
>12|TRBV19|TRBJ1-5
ASSIRGLNQPQH
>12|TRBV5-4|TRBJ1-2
ASSLDRGMYGYT
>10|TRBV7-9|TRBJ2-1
ASSLLGGEQF